Below, 26 T cell receptor beta chains from the same sample are listed, as sequenced in a study of T cells after yellow fever vaccination. MiXCR, applied by TCRdb to the 5' RACE reads, yields one record per CDR3 protein. The sample carries under 350,000 distinct CDR3 sequences, over 4% recorded once. Sequencing was performed on PBMCs, taken 5 days after the yellow fever booster vaccination. Receptors originate from a young man who received the YFV17D yellow fever vaccine.

The gene calls are TRBV20-1 and TRBJ2-5, with TRBD2 matching over 8 bases. Germline V CDR1 and CDR2: DFQATT, SNEGSKA (reference sequence). V was pared by 2 bases and J by 2 bases, with 7 bases of the junction left unmatched. The CDR3 loop spans 15 amino acids. The CDR3 sequence is CSARPSGGAQETQYF. The CDR3 region has the DNA TGCAGTGCTAGACCGAGCGGGGGAGCACAAGAGACCCAGTACTTC.

This CDR3 is CASSSGQGETQYF. The CDR3 DNA reads as TGTGCCAGCAGCTCGGGACAGGGAGAGACCCAGTACTTC. The rearrangement joins TRBV5-4 to TRBJ2-5; 9 bases agree with TRBD1. After removal of 3 bases from V and 4 bases from J, the junction contained 1 base not matched to a gene. The CDR3 runs to 13 residues. Per the germline V gene, CDR1 is SGHNT and CDR2 is YYREEE (reference sequence).

This clonotype was recorded many times. The chain joins TRBV5-1 to TRBJ1-2, with 11 bases identical to TRBD1. Trimming at V came to 3 bases and at J to 10 bases, leaving 8 bases not matched to a gene. Germline assignment: CDR1 SGHRS and CDR2 YFSETQ. The CDR3 runs to 14 residues. The chain's CDR3 is CASSYAGQGGDYTF. CDR3 nucleotides: TGCGCCAGCAGCTACGCGGGACAGGGGGGCGACTACACCTTC.

This clonotype was counted only a few times. The chain has TRBV27 and TRBJ2-2, with TRBD2 as a possible D gene (6 bases). Trimming cost V 7 bases and J 16 bases, with 19 bases left between them. Germline CDR1 MNHEY, CDR2 SMNVEV (reference sequence). CDR3 length equals 12 residues. The CDR3 DNA sequence: TGTGCCAGCACTTGGAGGGAGAGAACTCCGTTTTTT. Translating gives CASTWRERTPFF.

This clonotype was counted many times. V gene TRBV7-2 combines with J gene TRBJ1-1; D is unresolved. V was clipped by 4 bases and J by 0 bases, with 12 bases between them. The V gene's germline CDR1 is SGHTA and CDR2 FQGNSA. The CDR3 runs to 15 residues. The CDR3 bases are TGTGCCAGCAGCTCGACCGGGGTTCTGAACACTGAAGCTTTCTTT. This encodes CASSSTGVLNTEAFF.

This clonotype came up many times. The J gene is TRBJ1-6, the V gene TRBV12-3 or TRBV12-4; TRBD1 matches 12 bases. CDR3 length equals 16 residues. Trimming removed 5 bases from V and 9 bases from J; junction bases left unmatched: 8. Written as DNA, the CDR3 is TGTGCCAGCAGTCCGCCGGGACAGGGGGCTGGTTCACCCCTCCACTTT. Its protein is CASSPPGQGAGSPLHF.

This clonotype occurred a few times. The chain recombines TRBV11-3 with TRBJ2-1, with TRBD2 matching over 9 bases. V gave up 2 bases and J gave up 7 bases; unmatched junction bases: 9. Germline CDR1 reads SGHNT; CDR2 reads YENEEA. The CDR3 is 16 amino acids. The CDR3 coding sequence is TGTGCCAGCAGCTTACGAGCGGGGGGCTCGCGTAATGAGCAGTTCTTC. It codes for CASSLRAGGSRNEQFF.

In this sample, this clonotype turned up many times. The CDR3 nucleotides read TGTGCCAGCAGCCCTAGGGGACAGGGGGCGAGGGACTATGGCTACACCTTC. The encoded protein is CASSPRGQGARDYGYTF. V and J are TRBV7-8 and TRBJ1-2, with 12 bases fitting TRBD1. V lost 5 bases and J lost 3; bases outside the gene matches: 10. CDR1 is SGHVS and CDR2 is FQNEAQ in the germline V gene. This CDR3 has 17 residues. Full variable domain (outside the CDR3, taken from reference TRBV7-8 and TRBJ1-2): GAGVSQSPRYKVAKRGQDVALRCDPISGHVSLFWYQQALGQGPEFLTYFQNEAQLDKSGLPSDRFFAERPEGSVSTLKIQRTQQEDSAVYLCASSPRGQGARDYGYTFGSGTRLTVV.

Only a few counts were recorded for this clonotype. The CDR3 sequence is CASRGMNYNSPLHF. For the CDR3, the DNA is TGTGCCAGCAGGGGGATGAACTATAATTCACCCCTCCACTTT. This chain links TRBV12-3 or TRBV12-4 with TRBJ1-6; no reliable D call. The CDR3 consists of 14 residues. The ends were cut back, 6 bases at V and 3 bases at J, with 9 bases in the middle.

This chain joins TRBV4-3 and TRBJ1-2, with D perhaps matching TRBD1 (6 bases). Trimming cost V 4 bases and J 0 bases, with 24 bases left between them. This CDR3 comprises 19 residues. Germline V gene lookup returns CDR1 LGHNA and CDR2 YSLEER. CDR3 protein: CASSPKTPGRGSPNYGYTF. CDR3 DNA: TGCGCCAGCAGCCCCAAAACCCCGGGCAGGGGTTCCCCTAACTATGGCTACACCTTC.

This clonotype was seen a handful of times. J is TRBJ2-5 and V is TRBV11-2, with D uncertain. The CDR3 sequence is 14 residues long. Trimming removed 5 bases from V and 4 bases from J, with 14 bases in between. Germline V CDR1 and CDR2: SGHAT, FQNNGV. In nucleotides, the CDR3 is TGTGCCAGCAGCCATAACACTGCCGGAGAGACCCAGTACTTC. It specifies CASSHNTAGETQYF.

This clonotype was seen a handful of times. The chain uses TRBV20-1 and TRBJ1-6; D is perhaps TRBD1 (6 bases). The CDR3 totals 15 residues. V was clipped by 3 bases and J by 5 bases, with 14 bases between them. Germline V gene sequence: CDR1 DFQATT, CDR2 SNEGSKA (reference sequence). CDR3 coding DNA: TGCAGTGCTAGGGGGGGCAGGGGACATAATTCACCCCTCCACTTT. Its translation is CSARGGRGHNSPLHF.

In this sample, this clonotype turned up a few times. This chain uses TRBV9 with TRBJ2-5; D is undetermined. The CDR3 contains 14 residues. Germline V gene lookup returns CDR1 SGDLS and CDR2 YYNGEE. Trimming took 0 bases from V and 3 from J, leaving 9 bases between them. CDR3 sequence reads: CASSVENREETQYF. The CDR3 DNA is TGTGCCAGCAGCGTAGAAAACAGAGAAGAGACCCAGTACTTC.

This clonotype was seen a handful of times. The V and J genes are TRBV5-6 and TRBJ1-5; D uncertain. The germline V gene encodes CDR1 SGHDT and CDR2 YYEEEE. The V gene lost 4 bases and the J gene lost 9 bases, with 14 bases spanning the gap. The CDR3 is made up of 13 amino acids. CDR3 residues: CASSNVGFGPQHF. CDR3 bases: TGTGCCAGCAGCAACGTCGGGTTCGGGCCCCAGCATTTT. Full variable domain (missing parts from reference TRBV5-6 and TRBJ1-5): DAGVTQSPTHLIKTRGQQVTLRCSPKSGHDTVSWYQQALGQGPQFIFQYYEEEERQRGNFPDRFSGHQFPNYSSELNVNALLLGDSALYLCASSNVGFGPQHFGDGTRLSIL.

This chain links TRBV28 with TRBJ2-5; TRBD2 agrees at 12 bases. Looked up from germline, CDR1 is MDHEN and CDR2 is SYDVKM. This CDR3 has 17 residues. J lost 1 base, V lost 1 base, and 4 bases had no gene match. CDR3 DNA sequence: TGTGCCAGCAGTTTATCCTTACTAGCGGGGGGCCAAGAGACCCAGTACTTC. It translates to CASSLSLLAGGQETQYF.

This chain joins TRBV5-1 and TRBJ2-2; 8 bases map to TRBD2. Trimming at V came to 2 bases and at J to 3 bases, leaving 6 bases not matched to a gene. The CDR3 sequence is 16 residues long. Germline V gives CDR1 SGHRS, CDR2 YFSETQ. The CDR3 nucleotides are TGCGCCAGCAGCTTAGTGAGCGGGGGATACACCGGGGAGCTGTTTTTT. The encoded protein is CASSLVSGGYTGELFF.

The chain couples TRBV5-6 to TRBJ2-7; the match to TRBD1 covers 7 bases. CDR1 and CDR2 (germline): SGHDT, YYEEEE. This CDR3 spans 13 amino acids. J lost 5 bases, V lost 4 bases, and 6 bases had no gene match. In DNA, the CDR3 is TGTGCCAGCAGCCCCGGGACAGCCCACGAGCAGTACGTC. It specifies CASSPGTAHEQYV.

The rearrangement links TRBV6-6 to TRBJ2-2; 8 nucleotides match TRBD1. Germline assignment: CDR1 MNHNY and CDR2 SVGAGI (reference sequence). Trimming cost V 6 bases and J 5 bases; bases outside gene matches: 5. The CDR3 is 14 amino acids. Written as DNA, the CDR3 is TGTGCCAGCAGAAGGCAGGGGGCGACCGGGGAGCTGTTTTTT. Translation: CASRRQGATGELFF.

This chain uses TRBV27 with TRBJ1-5, with D hard to call. V was trimmed by 5 bases and J by 4 bases, leaving 6 bases between them. Germline assignment: CDR1 MNHEY and CDR2 SMNVEV (reference sequence). The CDR3 spans 12 residues. The CDR3 DNA follows: TGTGCCAGCAGTCGGATAAATCAGCCCCAGCATTTT. This translates into CASSRINQPQHF.

This clonotype occurred a few times. The rearrangement links TRBV29-1 to TRBJ2-5, with 9 nucleotides matching TRBD2. J gave up 5 bases and V 2 bases, and 6 bases lay outside the gene matches. The CDR3 is made up of 14 amino acids. CDR1 SQVTM and CDR2 ANQGSEA come from the germline V gene. CDR3 nucleotides: TGCAGCGTTGAACCGGGACTAGCAAGGGAGACCCAGTACTTC. This sequence encodes CSVEPGLARETQYF. The full variable domain, completed using reference TRBV29-1 and TRBJ2-5, is SAVISQKPSRDICQRGTSLTIQCQVDSQVTMMFWYRQQPGQSLTLIATANQGSEATYESGFVIDKFPISRPNLTFSTLTVSNMSPEDSSIYLCSVEPGLARETQYFGPGTRLLVL.

This clonotype was counted a few times. V is TRBV19 and J is TRBJ2-4; a possible D gene is TRBD2 (6 bases). This CDR3 is built from 14 residues. The V and J ends lost 5 bases and 5 bases respectively, with 13 bases between them. Germline loops: CDR1 LNHDA, CDR2 SQIVND (reference sequence). The CDR3 loop is CASSPRDWQNIQYF. CDR3 nucleotides: TGTGCCAGTAGTCCACGGGACTGGCAAAACATTCAGTACTTC.

This clonotype has at least ten counts. The gene calls are TRBV7-2 and TRBJ2-3; the match to TRBD2 covers 8 bases. V shed 5 bases and J 0 bases; nucleotides not matched to a gene: 4. CDR3 size: 15 residues. The V gene's germline CDR1 is SGHTA and CDR2 FQGNSA. The CDR3 DNA follows: TGTGCCAGCAGCGTTAGCGGGACCAGCACAGATACGCAGTATTTT. The encoded protein is CASSVSGTSTDTQYF.

The chain uses TRBV7-2 and TRBJ1-5, with 7 bases fitting TRBD1. The germline V gene encodes CDR1 SGHTA and CDR2 FQGNSA. The CDR3 length is 15 residues. The junction had 10 bases not matched to a gene; V was cut back by 5 bases and J by 6 bases. Here the CDR3 DNA reads TGTGCCAGCAGCCCGGAGGGGACAGTAGGTCAGCCCCAGCATTTT. Protein product: CASSPEGTVGQPQHF.

This clonotype was seen more than once but under ten times. The rearrangement joins TRBV21-1 to TRBJ2-7; the table's TRBD2 call for D was not verified on the DNA. TRBV21-1 is labeled a pseudogene. The CDR3 totals 12 residues. Here the CDR3 reads CASREGQVEQYF. The CDR3 DNA is TGTGCCAGCAGGGAGGGGCAGGTCGAGCAGTACTTC.

This clonotype was seen repeatedly, ten times or more. The rearrangement links TRBV6-4 to TRBJ2-6, with 9 positions matching TRBD1. The CDR3 runs 16 residues. The V segment lost 4 bases and the J segment 2 bases; nucleotides outside the gene matches: 3. Germline assignment: CDR1 MRHNA and CDR2 SNTAGT. CDR3 protein: CASSVTGGAGANVLTF. The CDR3 DNA reads as TGTGCCAGCAGTGTGACAGGGGGAGCTGGGGCCAACGTCCTGACTTTC.

This clonotype has just a few counts. The chain combines TRBV19 with TRBJ1-2; no definite D call. The CDR3 loop spans 14 amino acids. V lost 4 bases, J lost 2 bases, and 11 bases lay in between. Germline assignment: CDR1 LNHDA and CDR2 SQIVND (reference sequence). The CDR3 nucleotides read TGTGCCAGTAGTACGGCCACCAGGAACTATGGCTACACCTTC. It encodes CASSTATRNYGYTF.